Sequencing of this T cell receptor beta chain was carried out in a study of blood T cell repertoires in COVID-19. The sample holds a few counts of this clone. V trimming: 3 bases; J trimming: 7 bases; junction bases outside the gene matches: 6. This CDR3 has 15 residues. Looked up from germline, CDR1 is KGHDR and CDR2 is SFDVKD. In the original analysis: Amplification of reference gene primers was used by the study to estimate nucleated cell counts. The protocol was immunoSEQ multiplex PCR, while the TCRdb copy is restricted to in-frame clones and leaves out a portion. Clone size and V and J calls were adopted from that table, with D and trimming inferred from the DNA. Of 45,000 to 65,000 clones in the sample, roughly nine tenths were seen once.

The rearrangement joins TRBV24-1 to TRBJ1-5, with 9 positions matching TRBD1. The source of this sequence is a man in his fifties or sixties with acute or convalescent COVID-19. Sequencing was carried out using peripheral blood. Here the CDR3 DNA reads TGTGCCACCAGTGATACAACAGGGGGCGGGCAGCCCCAGCATTTT. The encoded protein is CATSDTTGGGQPQHF.